This TCR beta chain was obtained from a study of blood T cell repertoires in COVID-19. For the study at large: T cells, B-cell-depleted T cells, or PBMCs provided the cDNA or gDNA that served as material.

Repertoires were generated with immunoSEQ multiplex PCR, while TCRdb's copy carries only in-frame clones and drops some. The sample records about 200,000 clones, around 83% being singletons. The sequencing input was peripheral blood. This receptor was obtained from a woman aged 45 to 65 with COVID-19, enrolled during active disease.

The CDR3 region is CASSIASGVLTYEQYF. The CDR3 nucleotides read TGTGCCAGTAGTATAGCCTCCGGGGTGTTAACCTACGAGCAGTACTTC. J is TRBJ2-7 and V is TRBV19, with TRBD2 as a possible D gene (5 bases). V gave up 1 base and J gave up 2 bases, with 15 bases separating them. The CDR3 totals 16 residues. The V gene's germline CDR1 is LNHDA and CDR2 SQIVND (reference sequence).